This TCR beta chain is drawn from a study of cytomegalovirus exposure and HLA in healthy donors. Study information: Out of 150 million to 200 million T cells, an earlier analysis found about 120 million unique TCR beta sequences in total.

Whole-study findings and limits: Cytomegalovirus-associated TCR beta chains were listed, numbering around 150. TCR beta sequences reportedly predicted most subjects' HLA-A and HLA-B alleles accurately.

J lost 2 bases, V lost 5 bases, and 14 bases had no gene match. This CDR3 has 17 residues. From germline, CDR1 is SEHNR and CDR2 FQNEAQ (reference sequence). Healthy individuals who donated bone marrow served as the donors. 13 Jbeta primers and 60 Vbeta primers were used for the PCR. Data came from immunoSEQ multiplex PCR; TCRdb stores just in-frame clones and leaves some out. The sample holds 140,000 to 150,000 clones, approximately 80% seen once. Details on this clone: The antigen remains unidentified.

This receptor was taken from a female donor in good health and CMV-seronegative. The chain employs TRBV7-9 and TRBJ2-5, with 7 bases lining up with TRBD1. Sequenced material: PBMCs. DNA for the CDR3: TGTGCCAGCAGCCCTAGTCAGGGGGTCATAGAACAAGAGACCCAGTACTTC. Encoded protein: CASSPSQGVIEQETQYF.